This T cell receptor (beta chain) was documented in a study of T cells after yellow fever vaccination (dated by TCRdb to about 2019). With respect to the entire study: Libraries from fractions with low cell numbers were prepared with the SMART-Seq v4 Ultra Low Input RNA kit. To track T-cell clones before and after primary and booster YFV17D yellow fever vaccination, bulk TCR alpha and beta repertoires were sequenced longitudinally. Two healthy male donors, one aged 18 to 29 and one aged 30 to 40 years, made up the cohort. Blood was collected at multiple timepoints before and after primary and secondary immunization, and bulk PBMC replicates and cell subsets were isolated.

Only a few counts were recorded for this clonotype. The clone's antigen remains unknown. No qualities accompany the bases; no much larger clone lies one base away. The germline V and J ends show losses of 4 bases and 8 bases respectively, and no gene match explains 7 bases of the junction. The CDR3 starts with the cysteine, ends with the phenylalanine, and has 15 residues. The sequence is cut down to CDR3 DNA, 45 bases in frame from base 1. Sequences MNHEY (CDR1) and SMNVEV (CDR2) are obtained from the germline V gene (reference sequence). TCR cDNA was made using 5'RACE template switching, a step that added a universal primer site and unique molecular identifiers. cDNA synthesis was primed from both the TCR alpha and TCR beta constant segments. Libraries were amplified in two PCR steps, with sample barcodes and sequencing adapters added in the second step. Sequencing of the libraries was done on either Illumina HiSeq 2500 (2x100 bp) or NovaSeq (2x150 bp). On the authors' methods: Demultiplexing of reads and collapsing into UMI consensus sequences were performed with MIGEC, and V(D)J alignment was carried out with MiXCR. Vaccine-responding clonotypes were identified with edgeR using replicate PBMC samples, with FDR below 0.01 and a log2 fold change above 5 up to day 15 being required. Each bulk clonotype was labeled CD4 or CD8 based on which sequenced repertoire, CD4 or CD8, contained the clonotype at higher abundance. The public sequencing data were trimmed at Q25 with fastp and processed into clonotypes with MiXCR by TCRdb, which kept only in-frame beta chains. One record per CDR3 amino acid sequence lists the most common genes and DNA. These V and J calls originate from TCRdb's pipeline instead of the authors' own analysis. Here the sample has some 350,000 distinct CDR3 sequences; roughly 6.2% occur a single time. The ten largest account for 14% to 15% of the sample.

Results the study describes overall, beyond this receptor: After the booster, most clones that had expanded after primary vaccination were detected again (around 97% of CD4 and over 75% of CD8), suggesting broad maintenance of memory. A small fraction of clonotypes showed up in both the CD4 and CD8 compartments, probably as a result of convergent recombination. Only two donors were included in the study, so the extent to which the findings can be generalized is limited. Compared with the primary T-cell response, the secondary T-cell response was weaker but faster, peaking on day 5 rather than day 15. FACS-sorted repertoires could contain abundant contaminating clonotypes from the bulk population, so computational filtering was required.

The treatment or condition label here, explained by the study, means: live attenuated yellow fever vaccine strain. At each blood-draw timepoint, two biological replicates of bulk PBMCs were obtained. A standard Ficoll-Paque protocol was used to isolate PBMCs from peripheral blood. TriZol was used to extract RNA from bulk PBMCs, from CD4 and CD8 fractions, and from dextramer-positive and dextramer-negative fractions. This receptor was identified in a man aged 25-45 years who received the YFV17D yellow fever vaccine. Specimen: PBMCs, collected 5 days after the yellow fever booster vaccination. Recombination joined TRBV27 with TRBJ2-1, and 11 junctional nucleotides match TRBD2. The CDR3 protein is CASSSWSSGRYEQFF. DNA sequence: TGTGCCAGCAGTTCCTGGTCTAGCGGGAGGTATGAGCAGTTCTTC.